A single sample is the source of the 20 T cell receptor beta chains below, sequenced in a study of T-cell memory formation after mild COVID-19. TCRdb processed the 5' RACE reads anew with MiXCR; each CDR3 protein has one entry. The sample has hundreds of thousands of distinct CDR3 sequences, roughly 17% seen once; the top ten hold around 13%. The source material was PBMCs or a T cell subset sorted from them (not recorded which). The receptors derive from an adult woman who had mild COVID-19 (a few samples of this study predate the infection). Cell type and time point are not known.

This clonotype occurred a few times. The V call is TRBV11-1, the J call TRBJ2-1; D is ambiguous. This CDR3 contains 12 residues. Germline CDR1 SGHAT, CDR2 FQDESV (reference sequence). V was trimmed by 5 bases and J by 4 bases, leaving 6 bases between them. The CDR3 sequence is CASSPYYNEQFF. The DNA for the CDR3 is TGTGCCAGCAGCCCTTATTACAATGAGCAGTTCTTC.

This chain links TRBV23-1 with TRBJ2-5; D gene unclear. TRBV23-1 is identified as an open reading frame with a role that is uncertain. The CDR3 length is 15 residues. V was shortened by 2 bases and J by 1 base, with 11 bases between the two germline ends. CDR3 protein: CASSQPKGFQETQYF. The CDR3 DNA follows: TGCGCCAGCAGTCAACCGAAGGGCTTCCAAGAGACCCAGTACTTC.

This clonotype was found a few times. The chain employs TRBV7-8 and TRBJ2-3; 12 positions agree with TRBD1. The CDR3 extends over 16 amino acids. Germline assignment: CDR1 SGHVS and CDR2 FQNEAQ. V lost 5 bases, J lost 3 bases, and 6 bases stayed unmatched. CDR3 region: CASSTPGQGATDTQYF. CDR3 nucleotide sequence: TGTGCCAGCAGCACACCGGGACAGGGGGCAACAGATACGCAGTATTTT.

In DNA form, the CDR3 reads TGTGCCAGCAGCCAAGAGGTGTTTGCGGGAGCTTTCTTT. Residues: CASSQEVFAGAFF. V usage is TRBV14 and J usage is TRBJ1-1, with D uncertain. The CDR3 is 13 residues long. V lost 0 bases and J lost 10, with 12 bases in between. Germline CDR1 reads SGHDN; CDR2 reads FVKESK.

This clonotype was detected only a few times. This chain links TRBV7-9 with TRBJ1-2; no clear D. V lost 0 bases and J 4 bases, leaving 9 bases between the germline ends. CDR3 length: 14 residues. The germline V gene encodes CDR1 SEHNR and CDR2 FQNEAQ (reference sequence). The CDR3 nucleotides are TGTGCCAGCAGCTTAGCAGGGCCATCCTATGGCTACACCTTC. Amino acids: CASSLAGPSYGYTF.

The V call is TRBV5-6, the J call TRBJ1-1; D is perhaps TRBD1 (5 bases). CDR3 length: 13 residues. Germline-derived CDR1 and CDR2 are SGHDT and YYEEEE. This CDR3 reads CATRSGGGTEAFF. DNA of the CDR3: TGTGCTACGCGGAGTGGCGGGGGTACTGAAGCTTTCTTT.

This clonotype was detected a few times. The V gene is TRBV6-6, the J gene TRBJ1-2; 7 bases fit TRBD1. Germline CDR1 reads MNHNY; CDR2 reads SVGAGI (reference sequence). The length of the CDR3 is 15 residues. Losses at the gene ends were 2 bases for V and 4 bases for J; bases not matched to a gene: 7. The DNA for the CDR3 is TGTGCCAGCAGTTACCCGGGGACAGAATCCTATGGCTACACCTTC. It is translated as CASSYPGTESYGYTF.

The rearrangement links TRBV4-3 to TRBJ2-1; TRBD1 is a possible D gene (5 bases). Per germline, CDR1 LGHNA and CDR2 YSLEER. With 2 bases removed from V and 9 bases from J, the gap between germline ends came to 17 bases. This CDR3 is 15 amino acids long. As DNA, the CDR3 is TGCGCCAGCAGCCAATCCCTACAGGTCAATGTTGAGCAGTTCTTC. It specifies CASSQSLQVNVEQFF.

CDR3 bases: TGCAGCGTTGCCAGGGGGCAGGGGGCTTACGAGCAGTACTTC. This gives the protein CSVARGQGAYEQYF. V usage is TRBV29-1 and J usage is TRBJ2-7; 8 bases agree with TRBD1. The CDR3 extends over 14 amino acids. Germline CDR1 reads SQVTM; CDR2 reads ANQGSEA. With 4 bases clipped from V and 4 bases from J, the junction kept 9 bases outside the gene matches.

In this sample, this clonotype turned up a few times. This rearrangement joins TRBV12-3 or TRBV12-4 to TRBJ1-1, with TRBD1 matching over 7 bases. V shed 6 bases and J 11 bases; nucleotides not matched to a gene: 6. The CDR3 is 11 residues long. CDR3 sequence reads: CASSTDRAAFF. In DNA, the CDR3 is TGTGCCAGCAGCACCGACAGGGCGGCTTTCTTT.

The chain uses TRBV10-3 and TRBJ1-1, with 8 bases identical to TRBD1. Per the germline V gene, CDR1 is ENHRY and CDR2 is SYGVKD. Trimming at V came to 3 bases and at J to 4 bases, leaving 1 base not matched to a gene. The CDR3 totals 13 residues. CDR3 sequence reads: CAISEQGGTEAFF. The CDR3 coding sequence is TGTGCCATCAGTGAACAGGGGGGCACTGAAGCTTTCTTT.

The V and J genes are TRBV7-9 and TRBJ2-7; possibly TRBD2 for D (6 bases). CDR3 length: 13 residues. CDR1 is SEHNR, CDR2 FQNEAQ, per germline (reference sequence). V lost 3 bases, J lost 2 bases, and 8 bases lay in between. The CDR3 coding sequence is TGTGCCAGCAGCTTCCCGGGGGCCTACGAGCAGTACTTC. The encoded protein is CASSFPGAYEQYF.

The CDR3 DNA reads as TGTGCCAGCAGTGATCCCGGACAGAGCCAAGAGACCCAGTACTTC. Its translation: CASSDPGQSQETQYF. The genes are TRBV25-1 and TRBJ2-5; possibly TRBD1 for D (6 bases). This CDR3 comprises 15 residues. Trimming took 3 bases from V and 1 from J, leaving 12 bases between them. Germline values: CDR1 MGHDK, CDR2 SYGVNS.

This clonotype was found a few times. This chain joins TRBV30 and TRBJ1-1, with D hard to call. Germline CDR1 reads GTSNPN; CDR2 reads SVGIG (reference sequence). The CDR3 runs 14 residues. The V end lost 2 bases, the J end lost 0 bases, and 10 bases lay between the germline ends. CDR3 sequence reads: CAWSRHQMNTEAFF. The CDR3 coding sequence is TGTGCCTGGAGTCGACACCAGATGAACACTGAAGCTTTCTTT.

The chain has TRBV7-9 and TRBJ2-5, with TRBD2 as a possible D gene (7 bases). Germline CDR1 SEHNR, CDR2 FQNEAQ (reference sequence). The CDR3 runs 14 residues. The V end was cut by 7 bases, the J end by 4 bases, with 16 bases between. The CDR3: CASTTLGGGETQYF. The CDR3 region has the DNA TGTGCCAGCACCACCCTAGGGGGGGGAGAGACCCAGTACTTC.

The chain recombines TRBV6-6 with TRBJ1-5; TRBD1 aligns across 9 bases. The germline V gene has CDR1 MNHNY and CDR2 SVGAGI (reference sequence). The V segment lost 6 bases and the J segment 3 bases; nucleotides outside the gene matches: 6. The CDR3 runs 15 residues. The CDR3 loop reads CASRLGQGINQPQHF. The CDR3 DNA reads as TGTGCCAGCAGGCTGGGACAGGGAATCAATCAGCCCCAGCATTTT.

The chain joins TRBV7-2 to TRBJ2-7; TRBD1 might be the D (6 bases). This CDR3 spans 13 amino acids. Germline values: CDR1 SGHTA, CDR2 FQGNSA. Trimming shortened V by 5 bases and J by 6 bases, and 14 bases separated the two germline ends. CDR3: CASSLHREGEQYV. The CDR3 DNA reads as TGTGCCAGCAGCCTACACAGGGAAGGCGAGCAGTACGTC.

V and J are TRBV7-3 and TRBJ2-5; 8 positions match TRBD1. The J segment lost 4 bases and the V segment lost 4 bases, leaving 17 bases of the junction unmatched. Germline CDR1 is SGHTA and CDR2 is FQGTGA. The CDR3 runs to 18 residues. The CDR3 loop reads CASSSPLFRTGYRETQYF. DNA of the CDR3: TGTGCCAGCAGCTCCCCGCTTTTCAGGACAGGGTATCGAGAGACCCAGTACTTC.

Notes on this clonotype: Germline and junction disagree at one end, which may indicate a read error. This chain uses TRBV4-2 with TRBJ2-4; 7 positions match TRBD1. The length of the CDR3 is 13 residues. The germline gives CDR1 LGHNA, CDR2 YNFKEQ. CDR3 protein: CASSQDTGDMVGF. CDR3 DNA: TGTGCCAGCAGCCAAGATACAGGGGACATGGTAGGCTTC.

The rearrangement joins TRBV18 to TRBJ1-1; TRBD1 matches at 7 bases. From germline, CDR1 is KGHSH and CDR2 LQKENI. This CDR3 spans 15 amino acids. Germline trimming cut 2 bases from V and 5 bases from J; bases unmatched to any gene: 8. The CDR3 reads CASSPSVQGNTEAFF. The CDR3 region has the DNA TGTGCCAGCTCACCATCGGTACAGGGGAATACTGAAGCTTTCTTT.